This TCR beta chain was sequenced in a study of blood T cell repertoires in COVID-19. With 3 bases removed from V and 0 bases from J, the gap between germline ends came to 12 bases. The CDR3 runs to 15 residues. Germline V gene lookup returns CDR1 GTSNPN and CDR2 SVGIG (reference sequence). Only in-frame clones appear in the TCRdb table, and some are missing; sequencing was by immunoSEQ multiplex PCR. The data hold about 200,000 clones, with approximately 84% observed a single time. This chain links TRBV30 with TRBJ2-1; D is unresolved. The source of this sequence is a woman between 70 and 85 years old with active or convalescent COVID-19. The sequencing input was peripheral blood. DNA of the CDR3: TGTGCCTGGAGGCGACTTCAAAGCTCCTACAATGAGCAGTTCTTC. Protein: CAWRRLQSSYNEQFF.